These 4 T cell receptor beta chains came from one sample sequenced in a study of shared clonotypes between healthy human individuals. Using immunoSEQ multiplex PCR, the repertoire was profiled, and TCRdb retains in-frame clones only, with some absent. The table records roughly 2.1 million clones, about 93% of them present only once. CD45RO negativity and positive selection for CCR7 defined naive CD8 cells, a population that excluded terminally differentiated effector memory CD45RA+ cells. Material: naive CD8+ T cells from PBMCs. The receptors were sampled from a man younger than 30 in good health. Some clones in this sample may be carry-over from other donors' samples.

The genes are TRBV28 and TRBJ2-5, with D unresolved. The ends were cut back, 3 bases at V and 5 bases at J, with 13 bases in the middle. This CDR3 comprises 14 residues. The V gene's germline CDR1 is MDHEN and CDR2 SYDVKM. The CDR3 sequence: CASSFGLPRETQYF. The DNA of the CDR3 is TGTGCCAGCAGTTTTGGTCTACCCCGCGAGACCCAGTACTTC.

This CDR3 is CASSPASGRSYNEQFF. The CDR3 nucleotides read TGTGCCAGCAGCCCGGCCAGCGGCCGCTCCTACAATGAGCAGTTCTTC. The V call is TRBV13, the J call TRBJ2-1; D perhaps matches TRBD2 (5 bases). Trimming took off 5 bases at V and 0 bases at J, with 14 bases between the two ends. The CDR3 has 16 residues. Germline values: CDR1 PRHDT, CDR2 FYEKMQ (reference sequence). The full variable domain, its missing parts supplied by reference TRBV13 and TRBJ2-1, is AAGVIQSPRHLIKEKRETATLKCYPIPRHDTVYWYQQGPGQDPQFLISFYEKMQSDKGSIPDRFSAQQFSDYHSELNMSSLELGDSALYFCASSPASGRSYNEQFFGPGTRLTVL.

The chain is built from TRBV28 and TRBJ1-2; D not resolved. The CDR3 covers 14 residues. Germline lookup yields CDR1 MDHEN and CDR2 SYDVKM. Trimming took off 4 bases at V and 0 bases at J, with 9 bases between the two ends. This CDR3 reads CASSYYGPNYGYTF. The CDR3 region has the DNA TGTGCCAGCAGTTACTATGGGCCTAACTATGGCTACACCTTC.

The chain employs TRBV27 and TRBJ2-2; D gene uncertain. Germline V lookup: CDR1 MNHEY, CDR2 SMNVEV (reference sequence). V dropped 5 bases and J dropped 1 base, with 5 bases sitting between them. The CDR3 has 13 residues. CDR3 in amino acids: CASSAQNTGELFF. CDR3 coding DNA: TGTGCCAGCAGTGCCCAGAACACCGGGGAGCTGTTTTTT.